This T cell receptor beta chain is from a study of blood T cell repertoires in COVID-19. Study-level background: COVID-19 samples from acute and convalescent phases originated in the United States, Italy and Spain. The cDNA or gDNA used as material had been derived from T cells, B-cell-depleted T cells, or PBMCs.

Authors' processing steps: Reference gene primers were amplified, and this amplification served to estimate nucleated cell counts. Clones were read by immunoSEQ multiplex PCR, and TCRdb kept only the in-frame ones, dropping some. The V and J calls and clone size were taken over from that table, and D and trimming were inferred from the DNA. The top ten hold over 11% of the sample, which has some 160,000 clones, about four fifths seen once. After removal of 5 bases from V and 6 bases from J, the junction contained 15 bases not matched to a gene. Germline V CDR1 and CDR2: MDHEN, SYDVKM. The CDR3 is 17 amino acids.

V and J are TRBV28 and TRBJ1-5, with 8 bases identical to TRBD1. This TCR came from a woman aged 80 or over with acute or convalescent COVID-19. Sequenced input: peripheral blood. The CDR3 sequence: CASSPPSGQGGSQPQHF. The CDR3 DNA reads as TGTGCCAGCAGTCCACCCTCAGGACAGGGAGGAAGTCAGCCCCAGCATTTT.